Listed here are 8 T cell receptor beta chains from one sample, sequenced in a study of cytomegalovirus exposure and HLA in healthy donors. The primer mix had 60 Vbeta and 13 Jbeta primers. Clones were sequenced by immunoSEQ multiplex PCR, and TCRdb holds only the in-frame ones, with some missing. The table has about 75,000 clones, approximately 80% seen once. Material for sequencing was PBMCs. These receptors all come from a man aged 65 to 79 in good health and CMV-seropositive.

V is TRBV10-3 and J is TRBJ2-3; TRBD2 matches at 8 bases. Germline V gene data show CDR1 as ENHRY and CDR2 as SYGVKD. V dropped 4 bases and J dropped 11; count of bases not matched to a gene: 11. The CDR3 spans 14 residues. CDR3 region: CAISAPGGGSGQYF. In DNA, the CDR3 is TGTGCCATCAGTGCCCCCGGGGGGGGATCGGGGCAGTATTTT.

J is TRBJ2-2 and V is TRBV18, with D perhaps matching TRBD2 (6 bases). Germline V lookup: CDR1 KGHSH, CDR2 LQKENI. The V and J ends lost 3 bases and 2 bases respectively, with 10 bases between them. This CDR3 is 15 amino acids long. Written as DNA, the CDR3 is TGTGCCAGCTCACCGAACGGGGGAAACACCGGGGAGCTGTTTTTT. Its translation is CASSPNGGNTGELFF.

This clone was seen a single time. CDR3 in DNA: TGTGCCAGCAGCTTACTGACAAGTAGTAATGAAAAACTGTTTTTT. This codes for CASSLLTSSNEKLFF. The rearrangement uses TRBV11-2 and TRBJ1-4; D is unresolved. Trimming left V 2 bases short and J 4 bases short, with 11 bases between. Looked up from germline, CDR1 is SGHAT and CDR2 is FQNNGV. The CDR3 contains 15 residues.

J is TRBJ2-2 and V is TRBV6-6, with D maybe TRBD1 (5 bases). CDR3 size: 14 residues. The V gene lost 7 bases and the J gene lost 7 bases, with 16 bases spanning the gap. CDR1 is MNHNY and CDR2 is SVGAGI in the germline V gene (reference sequence). For the CDR3, the DNA is TGTGCCAGCAACTTGGGCAGGGTGGGCGGGGAGCTGTTTTTT. This encodes CASNLGRVGGELFF.

This chain joins TRBV23-1 and TRBJ2-3; D is uncertain. TRBV23-1 is an ORF; its function is uncertain. The CDR3 has 13 amino acids. The V end was cut by 0 bases, the J end by 6 bases, with 7 bases between. The CDR3 sequence: CASSQSNEDTQYF. In DNA form, the CDR3 reads TGCGCCAGCAGTCAATCGAACGAGGATACGCAGTATTTT.

The V gene is TRBV6-1, the J gene TRBJ2-7; D is perhaps TRBD1 (6 bases). Looked up from germline, CDR1 is MNHNS and CDR2 is SASEGT. This CDR3 contains 16 residues. Trimming cost V 4 bases and J 6 bases, with 22 bases left between them. The CDR3 loop reads CASSAHSGVDFSEQYF. In DNA, the CDR3 is TGTGCCAGCAGTGCGCACTCAGGGGTAGACTTCAGCGAGCAGTACTTC.

This clone was detected once. V is TRBV7-3 and J is TRBJ2-1, with 9 bases fitting TRBD1. Per the germline V gene, CDR1 is SGHTA and CDR2 is FQGTGA. This CDR3 comprises 13 residues. The V segment lost 5 bases and the J segment 10 bases; nucleotides outside the gene matches: 6. The CDR3 is CASSSGQGQEQFF. In nucleotides, the CDR3 is TGTGCCAGCAGCAGCGGACAGGGGCAAGAGCAGTTCTTC.

This chain links TRBV5-1 with TRBJ1-3; D remains unclear. The germline gives CDR1 SGHRS, CDR2 YFSETQ. The CDR3 is made up of 14 amino acids. Deletions cut 6 bases from V and 1 base from J, with 11 bases between. The CDR3 DNA reads TGCGCCAGCACCCCCCCGGGATCTGGAAACACCATATATTTT. It encodes CASTPPGSGNTIYF.